This T cell receptor (beta chain) is drawn from a study of shared clonotypes between healthy human individuals. Clones were read by immunoSEQ multiplex PCR, and TCRdb kept only the in-frame ones, dropping some. The sample lists 2 million to 3 million clones; 93% were seen once. CDR1 and CDR2 from the germline V gene are LNHDA and SQIVND (reference sequence). The V gene lost 1 base and the J gene lost 0 bases, with 6 bases spanning the gap. This CDR3 is built from 14 residues. About this clone itself: Distinct nucleotide sequences in the sample also encode this CDR3.

The origin of this receptor is a man between 18 and 29 years old in good health. Some clones in this sample may be carry-over from other donors' samples. The chain uses TRBV19 and TRBJ1-1; the D is unclear. Sequencing input: naive CD4+ T cells from PBMCs. Subset meaning: CD45RA+ positively selected. The chain's CDR3 is CASSIGRLNTEAFF. CDR3 sequence (DNA): TGTGCCAGTAGTATAGGGCGGCTGAACACTGAAGCTTTCTTT.